The clone carrying this TCR beta chain was counted only a few times. As yet, its antigen is unknown. The entry originates in a study of response to subunit inactivated influenza vaccine. General observations from the study: The authors offered the suggestion that each seasonal influenza vaccination recruits few new T cells.

TCRdb re-called the RT-PCR reads with MiXCR, one entry per CDR3 protein. This table has around 540,000 distinct CDR3 sequences, about 12% appearing once. The sequences come from PBMCs from blood, collected on the day of vaccination. The sequence was obtained from a man aged 45 to 65 who received an inactivated influenza vaccine.

The CDR3 reads CASSGWDRGAEQYF. The CDR3 region has the DNA TGCGCCAGCAGCGGGTGGGACAGGGGGGCCGAGCAGTACTTC. The rearrangement links TRBV5-1 to TRBJ2-7; 11 bases are shared with TRBD1. V was pared by 4 bases and J by 6 bases, with 6 bases of the junction left unmatched. Germline loops: CDR1 SGHRS, CDR2 YFSETQ. This CDR3 has 14 amino acids.